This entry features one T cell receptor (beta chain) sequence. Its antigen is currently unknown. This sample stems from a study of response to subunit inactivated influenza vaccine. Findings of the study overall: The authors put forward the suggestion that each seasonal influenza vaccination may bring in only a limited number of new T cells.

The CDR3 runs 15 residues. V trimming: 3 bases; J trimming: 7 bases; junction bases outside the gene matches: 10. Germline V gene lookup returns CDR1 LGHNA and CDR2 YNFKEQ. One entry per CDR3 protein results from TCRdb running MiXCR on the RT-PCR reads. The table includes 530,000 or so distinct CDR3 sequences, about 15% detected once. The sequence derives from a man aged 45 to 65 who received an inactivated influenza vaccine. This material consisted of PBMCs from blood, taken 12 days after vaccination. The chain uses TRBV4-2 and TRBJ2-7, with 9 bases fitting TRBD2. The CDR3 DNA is TGTGCCAGCAGCCAGGCAGCGGGGGGCCTAGGTGAGCAGTACTTC. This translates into CASSQAAGGLGEQYF.